A selection of T cell receptor beta chains follows, all from one sample in a study of T cell responses to AZD1222 COVID-19 vaccine. Method: immunoSEQ multiplex PCR; TCRdb's copy keeps in-frame clones and lacks some. The data contain around 150,000 clones, more than 70% of them singletons. Source: peripheral blood, taken on day 0 of AZD1222 vaccination. Every receptor here comes from an adult in good health. Both conserved end residues are part of each CDR3. The D gene is left open where the match is weak. Part of the rows lack a size; the others show once, few, many or a class for expanded clones.

d_gene: .
abundance: .
j_gene: TRBJ2-1
v_gene: TRBV24-1
CDR3nt: TGTGCCACCAGAGACCGTCTGAATGAGCAGTTCTTC
CDR3aa: CATRDRLNEQFF

d_gene: .
abundance: .
j_gene: TRBJ1-3
v_gene: TRBV19
CDR3nt: TGTGCCAGTAGTATCGGGGATACTGGAAACACCATATATTTT
CDR3aa: CASSIGDTGNTIYF

d_gene: .
abundance: .
j_gene: TRBJ1-2
v_gene: TRBV30
CDR3nt: TGTGCCTTACTCGGGCCTCGGTATGGCTACACCTTC
CDR3aa: CALLGPRYGYTF

d_gene: TRBD1
abundance: .
j_gene: TRBJ1-3
v_gene: TRBV28
CDR3nt: TGTGCCAGCCAGACAGGGGGAGGAAACACCATATATTTT
CDR3aa: CASQTGGGNTIYF

d_gene: .
abundance: .
j_gene: TRBJ1-2
v_gene: TRBV5-1
CDR3nt: TGCGCCAGCAGCTACCGCAGGGAATATGGCTACACCTTC
CDR3aa: CASSYRREYGYTF

d_gene: .
abundance: .
j_gene: TRBJ1-1
v_gene: TRBV11-2
CDR3nt: TGTGCCAGCAGCTTAGTCCAAGAAAACACTGAAGCTTTCTTT
CDR3aa: CASSLVQENTEAFF

d_gene: .
abundance: .
j_gene: TRBJ1-5
v_gene: TRBV4-2
CDR3nt: TGTGCCAGCAGCCAAGTTCCACTTAGCAATCAGCCCCAGCATTTT
CDR3aa: CASSQVPLSNQPQHF

d_gene: .
abundance: .
j_gene: TRBJ2-7
v_gene: TRBV9
CDR3nt: TGTGCCAGCAGCATAGCACCGGGACGACCAGACTACGAGCAGTACTTC
CDR3aa: CASSIAPGRPDYEQYF

d_gene: TRBD1
abundance: .
j_gene: TRBJ1-2
v_gene: TRBV19
CDR3nt: TGTGCCAGTAGTATCTCTGACCCGGGACAGGGGACCCTATCGAGGGGCTACACCTTC
CDR3aa: CASSISDPGQGTLSRGYTF

d_gene: .
abundance: .
j_gene: TRBJ1-1
v_gene: TRBV19
CDR3nt: TGTGCCAGTAGTAGAGCCCGGAACACTGAAGCTTTCTTT
CDR3aa: CASSRARNTEAFF

d_gene: .
abundance: .
j_gene: TRBJ1-6
v_gene: TRBV2
CDR3nt: TGTGCCAGCAGTGAGGTCCAGGATTCACCCCTCCACTTT
CDR3aa: CASSEVQDSPLHF

d_gene: .
abundance: .
j_gene: TRBJ2-1
v_gene: TRBV7-2
CDR3nt: TGTGCCAGCAGCTTAGCGGATAGAAATGAGCAGTTCTTC
CDR3aa: CASSLADRNEQFF

d_gene: .
abundance: .
j_gene: TRBJ1-3
v_gene: TRBV28
CDR3nt: TGTGCCAGCAGTGCTTATCCGGCCCCCAGGGGAAACACCATATATTTT
CDR3aa: CASSAYPAPRGNTIYF

d_gene: TRBD1
abundance: .
j_gene: TRBJ2-5
v_gene: TRBV6-4
CDR3nt: TGTGCCAGCAGCCCACAGGGGGCGCCTCAAGAGACCCAGTACTTC
CDR3aa: CASSPQGAPQETQYF

d_gene: .
abundance: .
j_gene: TRBJ1-6
v_gene: TRBV3-1/TRBV3-2
CDR3nt: TGTGCCAGCAGCCAAGAGAACTGGGACCGGCCAAATTCACCCCTCCACTTT
CDR3aa: CASSQENWDRPNSPLHF

d_gene: TRBD1
abundance: .
j_gene: TRBJ2-7
v_gene: TRBV27
CDR3nt: TGTGCCAGCAGTCCAATGGGACAGGGGTCCTACGAGCAGTACTTC
CDR3aa: CASSPMGQGSYEQYF

d_gene: TRBD1
abundance: once
j_gene: TRBJ1-2
v_gene: TRBV18
CDR3nt: TGTGCCAGCTCACCAGGAGGGGGCTTTGGCTACACCTTC
CDR3aa: CASSPGGGFGYTF

d_gene: .
abundance: .
j_gene: TRBJ1-1
v_gene: TRBV25-1
CDR3nt: TGTGCCAGCAGTGAAAATGTCAGCCCCAGATACACTGAAGCTTTCTTT
CDR3aa: CASSENVSPRYTEAFF

d_gene: .
abundance: few
j_gene: TRBJ1-4
v_gene: TRBV5-8
CDR3nt: TGTGCCAGCAGCTTGGGCTTAACAGGGAATAATGAAAAACTGTTTTTT
CDR3aa: CASSLGLTGNNEKLFF

d_gene: .
abundance: .
j_gene: TRBJ1-2
v_gene: TRBV19
CDR3nt: TGTGCCAGTACCTTTGCCCCTAATCGAGGCTACACCTTC
CDR3aa: CASTFAPNRGYTF

d_gene: .
abundance: few
j_gene: TRBJ2-2
v_gene: TRBV6-2/TRBV6-3
CDR3nt: TGTGCCAGCAGTTTCTCCTCGAACACCGGGGAGCTGTTTTTT
CDR3aa: CASSFSSNTGELFF

d_gene: TRBD2
abundance: .
j_gene: TRBJ2-7
v_gene: TRBV9
CDR3nt: TGTGCCAGCAGCGTAGGCTCTAGCGGGAGACTGTACGAGCAGTACTTC
CDR3aa: CASSVGSSGRLYEQYF

d_gene: TRBD1
abundance: .
j_gene: TRBJ1-1
v_gene: TRBV6-5
CDR3nt: TGTGCCAGCAGCAGACAGGGGAACACTGAAGCTTTCTTT
CDR3aa: CASSRQGNTEAFF

d_gene: .
abundance: .
j_gene: TRBJ2-2
v_gene: TRBV19
CDR3nt: TGTGCCAGTAAGACGGCAGACAACACCGGGGAGCTGTTTTTT
CDR3aa: CASKTADNTGELFF

d_gene: .
abundance: .
j_gene: TRBJ2-2
v_gene: TRBV7-2
CDR3nt: TGTGCCAGCAGCCCAAGAGCCGGGGAGCTGCTTTTT
CDR3aa: CASSPRAGELLF